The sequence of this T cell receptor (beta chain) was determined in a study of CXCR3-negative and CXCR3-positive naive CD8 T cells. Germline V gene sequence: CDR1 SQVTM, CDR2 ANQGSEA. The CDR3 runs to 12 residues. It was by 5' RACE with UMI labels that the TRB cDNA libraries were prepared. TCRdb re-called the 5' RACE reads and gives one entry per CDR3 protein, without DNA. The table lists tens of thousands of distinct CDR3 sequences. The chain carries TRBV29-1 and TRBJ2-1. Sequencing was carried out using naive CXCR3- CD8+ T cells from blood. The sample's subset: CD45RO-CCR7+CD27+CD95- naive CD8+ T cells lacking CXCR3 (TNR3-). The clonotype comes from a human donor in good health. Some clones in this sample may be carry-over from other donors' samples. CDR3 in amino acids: CSEGGSYNEQFF.